These 26 T cell receptor beta chains share one sample of origin, sequenced in a study of T cell responses to AZD1222 COVID-19 vaccine. Sequencing was performed with immunoSEQ multiplex PCR; in TCRdb, only in-frame clones are kept and a portion is missing. Among about 120,000 clones, roughly 90% were seen once, and the ten largest hold 8.5% to 10%. The starting material was peripheral blood, obtained on day 0 of AZD1222 vaccination. Receptor source: an adult in good health.

V usage is TRBV13 and J usage is TRBJ2-2; D not certain. Germline values: CDR1 PRHDT, CDR2 FYEKMQ (reference sequence). The CDR3 is 17 amino acids. V dropped 0 bases and J dropped 5 bases, with 16 bases sitting between them. The CDR3 protein is CASSLGLVYPGTGELFF. DNA for the CDR3: TGTGCCAGCAGCTTAGGTTTGGTCTACCCTGGGACCGGGGAGCTGTTTTTT.

V and J are TRBV7-9 and TRBJ1-6; the D gene is possibly TRBD1 (5 bases). Trimming cost V 2 bases and J 0 bases, with 11 bases left between them. The CDR3 extends over 17 amino acids. Looked up from germline, CDR1 is SEHNR and CDR2 is FQNEAQ (reference sequence). The CDR3 region is CASSLRTKSSYNSPLHF. The CDR3 nucleotides read TGTGCCAGCAGCTTAAGGACAAAGAGCTCCTATAATTCACCCCTCCACTTT.

The V gene is TRBV7-8, the J gene TRBJ1-2; the D gene is possibly TRBD1 (5 bases). The V gene's germline CDR1 is SGHVS and CDR2 FQNEAQ. The V end was cut by 1 base, the J end by 4 bases, with 7 bases between. The CDR3 sequence is 13 residues long. This chain's CDR3 is CASSLGGVYGYTF. The CDR3 nucleotides are TGTGCCAGCAGCTTAGGGGGCGTCTATGGCTACACCTTC.

The chain uses TRBV18 and TRBJ1-5; possibly TRBD1 for D (5 bases). Germline CDR1 is KGHSH and CDR2 is LQKENI. V was cut by 2 bases and J by 6 bases, with 8 bases left in between. CDR3 length: 13 residues. The CDR3, as DNA: TGTGCCAGCTCACCAGAGGGGATTCAGCCCCAGCATTTT. Its protein is CASSPEGIQPQHF.

The chain uses TRBV19 and TRBJ1-4, with unresolved D. Per germline, CDR1 LNHDA and CDR2 SQIVND (reference sequence). The CDR3 has 14 residues. V was clipped by 6 bases and J by 0 bases, with 8 bases between them. The CDR3 DNA sequence: TGTGCCAGTAGACAAATCCCAACTAATGAAAAACTGTTTTTT. Translating it yields CASRQIPTNEKLFF.

The sample holds one count of this clone. V is TRBV6-5 and J is TRBJ2-2; TRBD1 agrees at 9 bases. Germline-derived CDR1 and CDR2 are MNHEY and SVGAGI. There are 14 residues in the CDR3. The V gene end was trimmed by 7 bases and the J gene end by 5 bases; junction bases not matched to a gene: 5. CDR3 protein: CASIGQGLTGELFF. The DNA of the CDR3 is TGTGCCAGCATCGGACAGGGGTTGACCGGGGAGCTGTTTTTT.

The chain couples TRBV3-1 (or the pseudogene TRBV3-2) to TRBJ1-5, with 8 bases aligning to TRBD1. The germline gives CDR1 LGHDT, CDR2 YNNKEL (reference sequence). This CDR3 region has 16 residues. V lost 0 bases, J lost 7 bases, and 8 bases stayed unmatched. The CDR3, as DNA: TGTGCCAGCAGCCAAGATCGGGTACAGGGGGGCCAGCCCCAGCATTTT. Protein sequence: CASSQDRVQGGQPQHF.

V gene TRBV24-1 combines with J gene TRBJ1-4, with D maybe TRBD1 (5 bases). V shed 12 bases and J shed 7 bases, with 17 bases lying between them. CDR1 KGHDR and CDR2 SFDVKD come from the germline V gene. The CDR3 runs to 13 residues. CDR3 in DNA: TGTGCCGTCCGGGGGGGTGAGGGTGAAAAACTGTTTTTT. Protein product: CAVRGGEGEKLFF.

This chain joins TRBV13 and TRBJ2-1, with D hard to call. Germline CDR1 and CDR2: PRHDT and FYEKMQ (reference sequence). V was trimmed by 5 bases and J by 9 bases, leaving 8 bases between them. There are 11 residues in the CDR3. Written as DNA, the CDR3 is TGTGCCAGCAGCCTCGGCCGTGAGCAGTTCTTC. Its translation is CASSLGREQFF.

The chain recombines TRBV4-3 with TRBJ2-1, with 10 bases lining up with TRBD2. The CDR3 has 16 amino acids. The V and J ends lost 6 bases and 3 bases, in that order; junction bases with no gene match: 8. The germline V gene encodes CDR1 LGHNA and CDR2 YSLEER. This chain's CDR3 is CASSPAGGTFYNEQFF. CDR3 in DNA: TGCGCCAGCAGTCCAGCGGGAGGGACATTCTACAATGAGCAGTTCTTC.

V gene TRBV19 combines with J gene TRBJ2-5; 12 bases match TRBD2. V trimming: 6 bases; J trimming: 7 bases; junction bases outside the gene matches: 6. The germline V gene has CDR1 LNHDA and CDR2 SQIVND (reference sequence). The CDR3 loop spans 14 amino acids. The CDR3 DNA follows: TGTGCCAGTAGGGAGACTAGCGGGAGTGGGACCCAGTACTTC. Amino acid sequence: CASRETSGSGTQYF. Full variable domain (missing parts from reference TRBV19 and TRBJ2-5): DGGITQSPKYLFRKEGQNVTLSCEQNLNHDAMYWYRQDPGQGLRLIYYSQIVNDFQKGDIAEGYSVSREKKESFPLTVTSAQKNPTAFYLCASRETSGSGTQYFGPGTRLLVL.

The chain uses TRBV5-1 and TRBJ1-4, with TRBD1 matching 8 bases. V lost 0 bases and J lost 0; bases outside the gene matches: 10. The CDR3 has 19 residues. CDR1 and CDR2 from the germline V gene are SGHRS and YFSETQ. The chain's CDR3 is CASSLEARQGRTTNEKLFF. The CDR3 region has the DNA TGCGCCAGCAGCTTGGAAGCTCGACAGGGGAGAACAACTAATGAAAAACTGTTTTTT.

Worth noting for this clone: One end of the junction fails to match germline, which may point to a read error. The CDR3 protein is CASSYSTSGTPSF. The CDR3 nucleotides read TGTGCCAGCAGTTACTCTACGTCAGGGACACCCAGCTTC. V usage is TRBV6-5 and J usage is TRBJ1-2, with D possibly matching TRBD1 (6 bases). CDR3 length: 13 residues. Per the germline V gene, CDR1 is MNHEY and CDR2 is SVGAGI.

This clone occurred once. The J gene is TRBJ2-7, the V gene TRBV7-6, with D uncertain. CDR1 and CDR2 from the germline V gene are SGHVS and FNYEAQ. CDR3 length: 14 amino acids. V lost 0 bases, J lost 4 bases, and 10 bases lay in between. The CDR3 sequence is CASSLATEGYEQYF. The DNA for the CDR3 is TGTGCCAGCAGCTTAGCGACTGAAGGGTACGAGCAGTACTTC.

This clone was observed a single time. The chain carries TRBV11-3 and TRBJ2-3, with unresolved D. V lost 4 bases and J lost 4, with 12 bases in between. The germline V gene encodes CDR1 SGHNT and CDR2 YENEEA. CDR3 length equals 14 residues. The CDR3 sequence: CASSSPRGADTQYF. In DNA form, the CDR3 reads TGTGCCAGCAGCTCTCCCCGTGGGGCAGATACGCAGTATTTT.

This clone occurred a few times. The rearrangement links TRBV30 to TRBJ1-6; D unresolved. V was cut by 3 bases and J by 10 bases, with 10 bases left in between. Germline V gene data show CDR1 as GTSNPN and CDR2 as SVGIG (reference sequence). The CDR3 consists of 12 residues. CDR3 in amino acids: CAWRGANSPLHF. The CDR3 region has the DNA TGTGCCTGGAGGGGAGCAAACTCACCCCTCCACTTT.

This sequence joins TRBV6-5 and TRBJ1-2; 7 bases are a match to TRBD1. The V gene end was trimmed by 2 bases and the J gene end by 8 bases; junction bases not matched to a gene: 11. Germline CDR1 and CDR2: MNHEY and SVGAGI. The CDR3 has 15 amino acids. The CDR3 here is CASSYDGGTARGYTF. The DNA for the CDR3 is TGTGCCAGCAGTTACGATGGTGGGACAGCCCGCGGCTACACCTTC.

The chain is built from TRBV24-1 and TRBJ1-1; D perhaps matches TRBD1 (6 bases). Germline CDR1 reads KGHDR; CDR2 reads SFDVKD. V lost 4 bases, J lost 4 bases, and 15 bases lay in between. The CDR3 length is 15 residues. The CDR3 DNA sequence: TGTGCCACCAGTGACCGAAGTAGGGGGAGCACTGAAGCTTTCTTT. As protein: CATSDRSRGSTEAFF.

V usage is TRBV7-9 and J usage is TRBJ2-1, with D maybe TRBD2 (5 bases). The CDR3 is 17 amino acids. The V gene lost 0 bases and the J gene lost 0 bases, with 12 bases spanning the gap. Germline lookup yields CDR1 SEHNR and CDR2 FQNEAQ (reference sequence). The CDR3 sequence: CASSLARASFSYNEQFF. CDR3 nucleotides: TGTGCCAGCAGCTTAGCTCGGGCTAGCTTCTCCTACAATGAGCAGTTCTTC.

The rearrangement links TRBV3-1 (or the pseudogene TRBV3-2) to TRBJ2-5; 13 positions agree with TRBD2. The junction had 5 bases not matched to a gene; V was cut back by 5 bases and J by 2 bases. Looked up from germline, CDR1 is LGHDT and CDR2 is YNNKEL (reference sequence). The CDR3 is made up of 16 amino acids. The CDR3 nucleotides read TGTGCCAGCAGCTCCCAACTAGCGGGGGGGCAAGAGACCCAGTACTTC. Its protein is CASSSQLAGGQETQYF.

A single count supports this clone. The chain recombines TRBV7-3 with TRBJ2-3, with TRBD1 matching over 8 bases. The CDR3 contains 16 residues. Germline assignment: CDR1 SGHTA and CDR2 FQGTGA. The junction had 7 bases not matched to a gene; V was cut back by 4 bases and J by 1 base. Here the CDR3 DNA reads TGTGCCAGCAGCTCCCCGCTGGGACAGGGCACAGATACGCAGTATTTT. The encoded protein is CASSSPLGQGTDTQYF.

The chain employs TRBV6-5 and TRBJ1-2, with TRBD1 matching 7 bases. The CDR3 has 15 residues. Trimming took 5 bases from V and 8 from J; bases not matched to a gene: 14. The germline V gene encodes CDR1 MNHEY and CDR2 SVGAGI. DNA for the CDR3: TGTGCCAGCAGTACTAGGACAGGTCTGGCCGTCGGCTACACCTTC. Protein: CASSTRTGLAVGYTF.

The chain joins TRBV6-5 to TRBJ1-6, with 8 bases aligning to TRBD1. Germline CDR1 MNHEY, CDR2 SVGAGI. CDR3 length: 13 amino acids. The V gene end was trimmed by 6 bases and the J gene end by 9 bases; junction bases not matched to a gene: 4. The chain's CDR3 is CASRTTGASPLHF. CDR3 bases: TGTGCCAGCAGGACGACAGGGGCTTCACCCCTCCACTTT.

The chain uses TRBV19 and TRBJ1-5, with 8 bases that match TRBD1. This CDR3 region has 14 residues. Per the germline V gene, CDR1 is LNHDA and CDR2 is SQIVND (reference sequence). The ends lost 6 bases at V and 1 base at J; junction bases unmatched: 2. The CDR3 DNA reads as TGTGCCAGTAGACGGACAGGGAGCAATCAGCCCCAGCATTTT. Its protein is CASRRTGSNQPQHF.

This chain links TRBV28 with TRBJ2-5, with a weak D call TRBD1 (7 bases). Deletions cut 5 bases from V and 7 bases from J, with 17 bases between. Germline V gene lookup returns CDR1 MDHEN and CDR2 SYDVKM. The CDR3 length is 14 residues. CDR3 DNA sequence: TGTGCCAGCAGTCCCACAGGGGACTCGGGGACCCAGTACTTC. Amino acid sequence: CASSPTGDSGTQYF.

Worth noting for this clone: Additional DNA sequences in this sample encode the identical CDR3. V and J are TRBV18 and TRBJ2-7; 10 bases match TRBD2. The V and J ends lost 3 bases and 7 bases, in that order; junction bases with no gene match: 3. Germline values: CDR1 KGHSH, CDR2 LQKENI. The CDR3 is 13 amino acids. The CDR3 region has the DNA TGTGCCAGCTCACCGGGACTAGCGAGGGAGCAGTACTTC. It yields the protein CASSPGLAREQYF.